These 28 T cell receptor beta chains originate from one sample sequenced in a study of naive and memory T cell subsets. An equimolar mix of two oligonucleotides served as the beta constant-region primer for TRBC1 and TRBC2. The ligated cDNA underwent four PCR rounds using SP2 and nested alpha and beta constant-region primers. In TCRdb, the UMI-ligation and nested PCR reads were re-called with MiXCR into one record per CDR3 protein. This sample has tens of thousands of distinct CDR3 sequences; 10% to 12% occur once, and the top ten carry around 0.13%. No antigen is known for these receptors. Study-level points and caveats: Especially in CD8 cells, naive repertoires contained a few larger clonotypes, possibly CD45RA-re-expressing memory cells.

Specimen: naive CD4+ T cells from blood. All receptors derive from a human donor in good health.

The chain joins TRBV11-3 to TRBJ2-1, with 14 bases that match TRBD2. Germline CDR1 SGHNT, CDR2 YENEEA. The trim removed 4 bases at V and 3 bases at J, leaving 14 bases unmatched. The CDR3 is 20 residues long. The CDR3 protein is CASSSASGTSGSNHYNEQFF. As DNA, the CDR3 is TGTGCCAGCAGCTCAGCATCCGGGACTAGCGGGAGTAACCACTACAATGAGCAGTTCTTC.

The rearrangement uses TRBV11-1 and TRBJ1-2; no firm D call. The germline V gene has CDR1 SGHAT and CDR2 FQDESV (reference sequence). Trimming cost V 5 bases and J 1 base, with 11 bases left between them. There are 14 residues in the CDR3. The CDR3 DNA reads as TGTGCCAGCAGCGTCGATTTGGTTAACTATGGCTACACCTTC. It is translated as CASSVDLVNYGYTF.

The chain carries TRBV7-2 and TRBJ2-5; the D gene is possibly TRBD1 (7 bases). The germline V gene has CDR1 SGHTA and CDR2 FQGNSA. V lost 5 bases to trimming and J lost 1 base, with 17 bases between them. This CDR3 contains 16 residues. This chain's CDR3 is CASSPRDRPTQETQYF. CDR3 coding DNA: TGTGCCAGCAGCCCGCGGGACAGACCCACCCAAGAGACCCAGTACTTC. The entire variable domain, with the rest obtained from reference TRBV7-2 and TRBJ2-5, is as follows: GAGVSQSPSNKVTEKGKDVELRCDPISGHTALYWYRQSLGQGLEFLIYFQGNSAPDKSGLPSDRFSAERTGGSVSTLTIQRTQQEDSAVYLCASSPRDRPTQETQYFGPGTRLLVL.

The chain links TRBV12-3 or TRBV12-4 to TRBJ2-7; D remains unclear. V was pared by 8 bases and J by 2 bases, with 13 bases between. This CDR3 has 13 residues. CDR3 loop: CASSLESTYEQYF. The DNA of the CDR3 is TGTGCCAGCTCGTTGGAGAGCACCTACGAGCAGTACTTC.

In its sample, this clonotype was seen many times. The chain recombines TRBV20-1 with TRBJ2-7; D possibly corresponds to TRBD2 (6 bases). V shed 1 base and J shed 7 bases, with 14 bases lying between them. Per the germline V gene, CDR1 is DFQATT and CDR2 is SNEGSKA (reference sequence). The CDR3 spans 13 residues. As DNA, the CDR3 is TGCAGTGCTAGAGGGACTGCCCGGGGGGAGCAGTACTTC. It is translated as CSARGTARGEQYF.

At least ten counts were recorded for this clonotype. The chain employs TRBV27 and TRBJ2-3, with 8 bases lining up with TRBD1. The V gene's germline CDR1 is MNHEY and CDR2 SMNVEV (reference sequence). This CDR3 is built from 13 residues. V trimming: 4 bases; J trimming: 6 bases; junction bases outside the gene matches: 3. CDR3 sequence reads: CASSWDRLDTQYF. DNA for the CDR3: TGTGCCAGCAGTTGGGACAGGCTGGATACGCAGTATTTT.

V and J are TRBV7-2 and TRBJ1-2; D is unresolved. The CDR3 runs 15 residues. The ends were cut back, 1 base at V and 5 bases at J, with 14 bases in the middle. Germline lookup yields CDR1 SGHTA and CDR2 FQGNSA. In nucleotides, the CDR3 is TGTGCCAGCAGCTTAGACCAGCGGGAGTGGTATGGCTACACCTTC. Amino acid sequence: CASSLDQREWYGYTF.

J is TRBJ2-1 and V is TRBV30; D may be TRBD2 (6 bases). Germline-derived CDR1 and CDR2 are GTSNPN and SVGIG (reference sequence). This CDR3 has 13 residues. V was cut by 1 base and J by 6 bases, with 10 bases left in between. The CDR3 region has the DNA TGTGCCTGGAGTGCGGGAGTTCTCAATGAGCAGTTCTTC. Translation: CAWSAGVLNEQFF.

This clonotype was picked up many times. The chain uses TRBV20-1 and TRBJ1-2; 9 bases match TRBD1. The germline gives CDR1 DFQATT, CDR2 SNEGSKA (reference sequence). The CDR3 is 12 residues long. The CDR3 DNA reads TGCAGCAACAACAGGGGGCCAGGAGGCTACACCTTC. It translates to CSNNRGPGGYTF.

This clonotype has just a few counts. The rearrangement uses TRBV5-8 and TRBJ1-2; D is perhaps TRBD1 (6 bases). With 4 bases removed from V and 1 base from J, the gap between germline ends came to 14 bases. The CDR3 is made up of 15 amino acids. Germline values: CDR1 SGHTS, CDR2 YDEGEE. The CDR3 sequence: CASSLTGLSNYGYTF. CDR3 sequence (DNA): TGTGCCAGCAGCCTGACAGGATTGAGTAACTATGGCTACACCTTC.

The genes are TRBV20-1 and TRBJ1-2; 7 bases align to TRBD1. This CDR3 is built from 15 residues. After removal of 3 bases from V and 2 bases from J, the junction contained 9 bases not matched to a gene. Germline CDR1 DFQATT, CDR2 SNEGSKA (reference sequence). Written as DNA, the CDR3 is TGCAGTGCTAGGGGATTCCCGGACAGGAACTATGGCTACACCTTC. Translating gives CSARGFPDRNYGYTF.

This clonotype was counted between two and nine times. V usage is TRBV7-9 and J usage is TRBJ2-1; D remains unclear. Germline V CDR1 and CDR2: SEHNR, FQNEAQ (reference sequence). The CDR3 is 13 amino acids. Trimming cost V 5 bases and J 5 bases, with 10 bases left between them. The CDR3 is CASSRPTHNEQFF. CDR3 sequence (DNA): TGTGCCAGCAGCCGGCCTACCCACAATGAGCAGTTCTTC.

Only a few counts were recorded for this clonotype. J is TRBJ2-1 and V is TRBV5-1; tentatively, D is TRBD2 (6 bases). The CDR3 spans 15 residues. Germline CDR1 is SGHRS and CDR2 is YFSETQ. Trimming pared 0 bases from V and 7 bases from J, leaving 14 bases between. CDR3 nucleotide sequence: TGCGCCAGCAGCTTGGGGGAGGCGCGAGGAAATGAGCAGTTCTTC. This translates into CASSLGEARGNEQFF.

The V and J genes are TRBV2 and TRBJ1-1; D is undetermined. Germline-derived CDR1 and CDR2 are SNHLY and FYNNEI. The CDR3 loop spans 14 amino acids. V gave up 6 bases and J gave up 0 bases, with 11 bases separating them. CDR3 nucleotides: TGTGCCAGCAGGAGGAGGGCCCTGAACACTGAAGCTTTCTTT. Protein sequence: CASRRRALNTEAFF.

The chain employs TRBV20-1 and TRBJ1-6; no definite D call. The CDR3 extends over 12 amino acids. V was clipped by 0 bases and J by 14 bases, with 11 bases between them. Germline CDR1 and CDR2: DFQATT and SNEGSKA (reference sequence). As DNA, the CDR3 is TGCAGTGCTAGAGATCCTCCCAAGGCCCTCCACTTT. Translated, it gives CSARDPPKALHF.

The rearrangement uses TRBV7-9 and TRBJ1-5; no clear D gene. The CDR3 length is 12 residues. V lost 4 bases to trimming and J lost 5 bases, with 6 bases between them. The germline V gene encodes CDR1 SEHNR and CDR2 FQNEAQ (reference sequence). The CDR3 DNA sequence: TGTGCCAGCAGCTCGAATGATCAGCCCCAGCATTTT. Translating gives CASSSNDQPQHF.

The chain is built from TRBV10-3 and TRBJ2-5; D gene unclear. Trimming pared 0 bases from V and 5 bases from J, leaving 4 bases between. This CDR3 contains 12 residues. Germline assignment: CDR1 ENHRY and CDR2 SYGVKD. CDR3 loop: CAISESGETQYF. CDR3 DNA sequence: TGTGCCATCAGTGAGTCGGGTGAGACCCAGTACTTC.

This clonotype has more than one count but fewer than ten. The rearrangement uses TRBV29-1 and TRBJ1-1, with D unresolved. The CDR3 is 15 amino acids. The V end lost 3 bases, the J end lost 0 bases, and 14 bases lay between the germline ends. The V gene's germline CDR1 is SQVTM and CDR2 ANQGSEA. The CDR3 sequence is CSVDKGGRMNTEAFF. Written as DNA, the CDR3 is TGCAGCGTTGATAAAGGAGGACGGATGAACACTGAAGCTTTCTTT.

V gene TRBV20-1 combines with J gene TRBJ1-5, with 8 bases fitting TRBD1. V dropped 2 bases and J dropped 1; count of bases not matched to a gene: 10. The germline V gene has CDR1 DFQATT and CDR2 SNEGSKA (reference sequence). There are 17 residues in the CDR3. The CDR3: CSARPGGAVKSNQPQHF. The CDR3 nucleotides read TGCAGTGCTAGACCAGGGGGCGCGGTAAAAAGCAATCAGCCCCAGCATTTT.

The chain joins TRBV15 to TRBJ2-3; 9 nucleotides line up with TRBD2. Germline values: CDR1 LNHNV, CDR2 YYDKDF (reference sequence). Unmatched junction bases numbered 4, after V lost 1 base and J lost 2 bases. The CDR3 has 16 amino acids. CDR3 nucleotide sequence: TGTGCCACCAGCAGAGGAGGGGGACTAGCCACAGATACGCAGTATTTT. Protein: CATSRGGGLATDTQYF.

This chain uses TRBV12-3 or TRBV12-4 with TRBJ2-4; 8 bases fit TRBD1. The CDR3 is 13 residues long. The J segment lost 5 bases and the V segment lost 6 bases, leaving 3 bases of the junction unmatched. CDR3 sequence (DNA): TGTGCCAGCAGGTTGACAGGGGAAAACATTCAGTACTTC. Residues: CASRLTGENIQYF.

The chain recombines TRBV27 with TRBJ2-2; no clear D. This CDR3 is built from 15 residues. CDR1 is MNHEY, CDR2 SMNVEV, per germline (reference sequence). V was pared by 3 bases and J by 0 bases, with 8 bases between. CDR3 residues: CASSFQYSNTGELFF. The CDR3 nucleotides read TGTGCCAGCAGTTTCCAGTATTCGAACACCGGGGAGCTGTTTTTT.

The chain links TRBV6-6 to TRBJ1-5, with a possible D match to TRBD1 (5 bases). V was clipped by 6 bases and J by 1 base, with 16 bases between them. This CDR3 spans 16 amino acids. The V gene's germline CDR1 is MNHNY and CDR2 SVGAGI (reference sequence). The DNA for the CDR3 is TGTGCCAGCAGGCACCCCCTGGGGGACAGCAATCAGCCCCAGCATTTT. Protein product: CASRHPLGDSNQPQHF.

This clonotype was counted ten times or more. This chain uses TRBV14 with TRBJ2-1; D unresolved. Germline CDR1 is SGHDN and CDR2 is FVKESK. The V and J ends lost 8 bases and 1 base respectively, with 15 bases between them. CDR3 length equals 15 residues. The CDR3: CASAETPKSYNEQFF. DNA for the CDR3: TGTGCCAGCGCTGAGACTCCGAAGTCCTACAATGAGCAGTTCTTC.

A few counts support this clonotype. The chain carries TRBV29-1 and TRBJ2-7; D not certain. With 6 bases removed from V and 0 bases from J, the gap between germline ends came to 9 bases. Germline V gene data show CDR1 as SQVTM and CDR2 as ANQGSEA. This CDR3 contains 12 residues. DNA for the CDR3: TGCAGCGTGAAAGAGTTCTCCTACGAGCAGTACTTC. Amino acid sequence: CSVKEFSYEQYF.

The chain is built from TRBV7-2 and TRBJ1-3; D unclear. Deletions cut 5 bases from V and 2 bases from J, with 7 bases between. Germline V gene lookup returns CDR1 SGHTA and CDR2 FQGNSA. The CDR3 is made up of 13 amino acids. The CDR3 is CASSSGAGNTIYF. CDR3 sequence (DNA): TGTGCCAGCAGCAGCGGAGCTGGAAACACCATATATTTT.

The V and J genes are TRBV30 and TRBJ2-2; either TRBD1 or TRBD2 may fit D (5 bases each). This CDR3 is built from 14 residues. V lost 5 bases, J lost 6 bases, and 16 bases lay in between. Germline V gene data show CDR1 as GTSNPN and CDR2 as SVGIG (reference sequence). The CDR3 nucleotides read TGTGCCTGGCTCCGGGGCAGGGCATCCGGGGAGCTGTTTTTT. This translates into CAWLRGRASGELFF.

This clonotype was detected a few times. The chain has TRBV9 and TRBJ2-7; TRBD2 aligns across 10 bases. The CDR3 extends over 17 amino acids. Trimming removed 0 bases from V and 1 base from J; junction bases left unmatched: 7. Germline V gives CDR1 SGDLS, CDR2 YYNGEE. The CDR3 DNA is TGTGCCAGCAGCGTAGGAGGTCCTAGCGGGAGTTCCTACGAGCAGTACTTC. Protein sequence: CASSVGGPSGSSYEQYF.